This is a list of T cell receptor beta chains from one sample in a study of T cells in localized non-small cell lung cancer. Sequenced by immunoSEQ multiplex PCR; TCRdb stores in-frame clones only, minus some. This sample carries 35,000 to 45,000 clones, approximately 80% of them seen once, and the ten largest clones take 17%. The sample here was peripheral blood, taken before any cancer treatment. The receptors stem from an older male donor with stage III squamous cell lung carcinoma. Both conserved end residues are part of each CDR3. The order of the fields is clone size, J gene, V gene, D gene, CDR3 protein, CDR3 DNA. The D gene is left open where the match is weak. Clone size is stated in some rows and not others, as once, few, many or a class when expanded.

>NA|TRBJ2-1|TRBV19|TRBD1
CASSIGTGDNEQFF
TGTGCCAGTAGTATAGGGACAGGGGACAATGAGCAGTTCTTC
>NA|TRBJ2-5|TRBV6-5|NA
CASNPTGVRTQYF
TGTGCCAGCAACCCGACGGGGGTAAGGACCCAGTACTTC
>few|TRBJ1-1|TRBV19|NA
CASSRQYTEAFF
TGTGCCAGTAGCCGACAGTACACTGAAGCTTTCTTT
>once|TRBJ1-1|TRBV18|NA
CASSPQREMNTEAFF
TGTGCCAGCTCACCCCAAAGGGAAATGAACACTGAAGCTTTCTTT
>few|TRBJ2-3|TRBV2|TRBD2
CASSGEIAGGPDTQYF
TGTGCCAGCAGTGGGGAAATAGCGGGAGGGCCCGATACGCAGTATTTT
>NA|TRBJ2-3|TRBV7-6|TRBD1
CASSLAGQGDADTQYF
TGTGCCAGCAGCTTGGCAGGACAGGGGGACGCAGATACGCAGTATTTT
>NA|TRBJ2-2|TRBV7-9|NA
CASSAGLTANTGELFF
TGTGCCAGCAGCGCGGGACTGACCGCGAACACCGGGGAGCTGTTTTTT
>once|TRBJ2-2|TRBV18|NA
CASSPLNTGELFF
TGTGCCAGCTCACCGTTAAACACCGGGGAGCTGTTTTTT
>NA|TRBJ2-5|TRBV7-9|NA
CASSLELGQETQYF
TGTGCCAGCAGCTTAGAACTGGGCCAAGAGACCCAGTACTTC
>NA|TRBJ2-6|TRBV11-2|NA
CASSLGAGISSGANVLTF
TGTGCCAGCAGCTTAGGGGCAGGAATTAGCTCTGGGGCCAACGTCCTGACTTTC
>NA|TRBJ1-2|TRBV27|TRBD1
CASRRGTGGGYGYTF
TGTGCCAGCAGAAGGGGGACAGGGGGCGGGTATGGCTACACCTTC
>NA|TRBJ2-7|TRBV19|TRBD1
CASIGQGSYEQYF
TGTGCCAGTATAGGACAGGGTTCCTACGAGCAGTACTTC
>once|TRBJ1-5|TRBV5-6|TRBD1
CASSLGQGGQPQHF
TGTGCCAGCAGCTTAGGACAGGGAGGCCAGCCCCAGCATTTT
>once|TRBJ2-5|TRBV2|NA
CASSGRGKETQYF
TGTGCCAGCAGTGGACGAGGTAAAGAGACCCAGTACTTC
>few|TRBJ2-1|TRBV6-5|TRBD1
CATTGVGNEQFF
TGTGCCACGACAGGGGTGGGCAATGAGCAGTTCTTC
>NA|TRBJ2-1|TRBV7-9|NA
CASSLESASGEQFF
TGTGCCAGCAGCTTAGAGTCGGCGAGTGGTGAGCAGTTCTTC
>NA|TRBJ1-1|TRBV6-4|NA
CASSATRGTEAFF
TGTGCCAGCAGCGCGACGAGGGGCACTGAAGCTTTCTTT
>NA|TRBJ1-4|TRBV4-1|TRBD1
CASSPGTAGFNEKLFF
TGCGCCAGCAGCCCTGGGACAGCAGGTTTTAATGAAAAACTGTTTTTT
>NA|TRBJ2-7|TRBV28|TRBD2
CASSSSGRAFYEQYF
TGTGCCAGCAGCTCGAGCGGGAGGGCCTTCTACGAGCAGTACTTC
>once|TRBJ2-7|TRBV4-1|NA
CASSQVPGAHEQYF
TGCGCCAGCAGCCAAGTCCCAGGGGCCCACGAGCAGTACTTC
>NA|TRBJ2-5|TRBV5-1|TRBD1
CASGTGVQETQYF
TGCGCCAGCGGTACAGGGGTCCAAGAGACCCAGTACTTC
>NA|TRBJ2-7|TRBV30|NA
CAWSAVGEQYF
TGTGCCTGGAGTGCGGTGGGAGAGCAGTACTTC
>NA|TRBJ1-2|TRBV29-1|NA
CSVFGGLGYGYTF
TGCAGCGTTTTTGGGGGGCTCGGCTATGGCTACACCTTC
>once|TRBJ1-3|TRBV6-1|NA
CASSISGTSGNTIYF
TGTGCCAGCAGTATTTCGGGGACGTCTGGAAACACCATATATTTT
>once|TRBJ2-3|TRBV14|NA
CASSQGRTTDTQYF
TGTGCCAGCAGCCAGGGGAGGACCACAGATACGCAGTATTTT
>NA|TRBJ1-2|TRBV5-5|NA
CASSLEAGRNSYGYTF
TGTGCCAGCAGCTTGGAGGCAGGGAGAAATAGCTATGGCTACACCTTC
>NA|TRBJ1-1|TRBV19|NA
CASSRQNTEAFF
TGTGCCAGTAGCCGACAGAACACTGAAGCTTTCTTT